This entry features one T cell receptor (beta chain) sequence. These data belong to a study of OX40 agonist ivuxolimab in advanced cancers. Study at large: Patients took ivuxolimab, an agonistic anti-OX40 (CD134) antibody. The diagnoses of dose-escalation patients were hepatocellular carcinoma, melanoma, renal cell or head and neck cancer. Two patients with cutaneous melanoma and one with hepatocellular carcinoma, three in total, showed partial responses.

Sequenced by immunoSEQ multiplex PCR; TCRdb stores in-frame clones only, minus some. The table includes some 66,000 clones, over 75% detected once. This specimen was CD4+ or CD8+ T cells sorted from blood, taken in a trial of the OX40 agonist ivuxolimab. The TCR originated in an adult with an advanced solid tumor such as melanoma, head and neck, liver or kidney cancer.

The CDR3 loop is CASSYGRGYTF. In nucleotides, the CDR3 is TGTGCCAGCAGTTACGGGCGTGGCTACACCTTC. The J gene is TRBJ1-2, the V gene TRBV6-5; no reliable D call. This CDR3 is 11 amino acids long. CDR1 and CDR2 (germline): MNHEY, SVGAGI. Trimming left V 2 bases short and J 7 bases short, with 5 bases between.